Below, one TCR beta chain is given with its context. Its specificity is not known. This entry is derived from a study of cytomegalovirus exposure and HLA in healthy donors. Study outcomes and limitations: 16,951 TCR beta sequences were associated with HLA alleles at 0.05 false discovery rate in a later analysis. Later work showed greater clonal expansion in HLA-associated TCR beta chains than in equally common others. A missense DCLRE1C variant was associated with V- and J-gene trimming of TCR beta chains in a later analysis, and an independent cohort replicated the association. Earlier results showed most TCR beta V segments being productive about 87% or about 30% of the time.

There are 13 residues in the CDR3. Per germline, CDR1 SGHTS and CDR2 YDEGEE. Primers for the PCR totalled 60 Vbeta and 13 Jbeta. Only in-frame clones appear in the TCRdb table, and some are missing; sequencing was by immunoSEQ multiplex PCR. Of 130,000 or so clones listed, around 85% are singletons. What was sequenced was PBMCs. The TCR originated in a woman aged 25 to 39 in good health and CMV-seropositive. This sequence joins TRBV5-8 and TRBJ2-5, with TRBD2 matching over 9 bases. TRBJ2-7 explains the end of the DNA better; the J call may be wrong. CDR3 DNA: TGTGCCAGCAGCTTGGGCGGGGGGGGCGAGCAGTACTTC. It encodes CASSLGGGGEQYF.